Each of the 3 T cell receptor beta chains below was sequenced from the same sample in a study of CD8 T cells in Susac syndrome. RNA amounts of about 0.5 to 1 ug underwent reverse transcription with random hexamers. TCRdb processed the immunoSEQ multiplex PCR reads anew with MiXCR; each CDR3 protein has one entry. The sample yields about 300,000 distinct CDR3 sequences, around nine tenths seen once. Sequencing was carried out using CD8+ T cells from PBMCs. The origin of the receptors is a human donor with multiple sclerosis.

The chain uses TRBV3-1 and TRBJ2-1; TRBD2 matches at 13 bases. The CDR3 extends over 17 amino acids. With V trimmed by 4 bases and J by 7 bases, 10 bases remained unmatched. Germline-derived CDR1 and CDR2 are LGHDT and YNNKEL (reference sequence). The DNA of the CDR3 is TGTGCCAGCAGCCCCCGACCCGGACTAGCGGGAGATAATGAGCAGTTCTTC. Protein: CASSPRPGLAGDNEQFF.

In nucleotides, the CDR3 is TGCAGTGCTCCACGGACTAGCGGGGGGCAGGGTGAGCAGTTCTTC. As protein: CSAPRTSGGQGEQFF. This chain joins TRBV20-1 and TRBJ2-1; 14 bases agree with TRBD2. CDR1 DFQATT and CDR2 SNEGSKA come from the germline V gene (reference sequence). The CDR3 totals 15 residues. Trimming cost V 5 bases and J 9 bases; bases outside gene matches: 9.

The rearrangement links TRBV27 to TRBJ2-7, with D perhaps TRBD1 (6 bases). V dropped 6 bases and J dropped 1 base, with 13 bases sitting between them. The CDR3 totals 14 residues. Germline V gene sequence: CDR1 MNHEY, CDR2 SMNVEV (reference sequence). The DNA of the CDR3 is TGTGCCAGCAGCACAGGGAATAGGTCCTACGAGCAGTACTTC. Amino acid sequence: CASSTGNRSYEQYF.